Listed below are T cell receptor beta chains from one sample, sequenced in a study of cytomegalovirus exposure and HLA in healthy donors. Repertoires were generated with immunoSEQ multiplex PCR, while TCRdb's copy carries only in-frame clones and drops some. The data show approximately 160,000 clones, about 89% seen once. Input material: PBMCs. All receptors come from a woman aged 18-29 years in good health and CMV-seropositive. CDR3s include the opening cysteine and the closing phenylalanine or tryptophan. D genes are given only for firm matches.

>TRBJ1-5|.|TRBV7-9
CASSGGSNQPQHF
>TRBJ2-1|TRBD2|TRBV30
CAWAAGGHNEQFF
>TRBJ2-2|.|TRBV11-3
CASSPRTNTGELFF
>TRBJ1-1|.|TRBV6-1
CASSLTRQGPFEAFF
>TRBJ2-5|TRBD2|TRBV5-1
CASSSGAGGRQETQYF
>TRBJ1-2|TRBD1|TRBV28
CASRIAGQEYYGYTF
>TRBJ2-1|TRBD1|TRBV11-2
CASSDSDRVRNEQFF
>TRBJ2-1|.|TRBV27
CASNRGGFASNYNEQFF
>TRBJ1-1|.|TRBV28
CASSPLLAGGDEAFF
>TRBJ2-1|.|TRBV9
CASSSQQEQFF
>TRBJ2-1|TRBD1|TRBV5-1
CASHYGTGDDEQFF
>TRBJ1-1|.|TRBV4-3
CASSPGGVSTEAFF
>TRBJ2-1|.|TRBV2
CASRDFRGASYNEQFF
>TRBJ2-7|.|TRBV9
CASSYSYSGNEQYF
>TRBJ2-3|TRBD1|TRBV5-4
CASSVDRGASTDTQYF
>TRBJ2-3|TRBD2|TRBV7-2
CASSLSLLAGGPDTQYF
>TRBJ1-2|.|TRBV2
CASRLQGNYGYTF
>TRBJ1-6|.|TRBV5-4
CASTTGGGPRNSPLHF
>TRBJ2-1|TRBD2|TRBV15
CATSRVPSGRYNEQFF
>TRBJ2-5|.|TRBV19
CASSIWRAPQETQYF
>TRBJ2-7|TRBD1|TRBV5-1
CASSPETGGSQGQYF
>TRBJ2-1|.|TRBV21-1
CASSKRRAGGRNEQFF
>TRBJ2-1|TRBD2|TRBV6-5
CASSFSGVSYNEQFF
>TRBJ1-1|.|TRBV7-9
CASSLVRGNTEAFF
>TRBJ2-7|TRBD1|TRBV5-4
CASSSPGTGDLYEQYF
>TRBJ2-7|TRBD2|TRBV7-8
CASSPGLAPSYEQYF
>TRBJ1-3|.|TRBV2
CASNPQGPLTGNTIYF
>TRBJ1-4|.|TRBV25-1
CASSDGGRPNEKLFF